This T cell receptor (beta chain) came from a study of blood T cells in healthy people across ages. Findings and limits, study-wide: Diversity was estimated from one million T cells, and these estimates were considered underestimates.

CDR1 is SGHRS and CDR2 is YFSETQ in the germline V gene. The length of the CDR3 is 14 residues. V was pared by 1 base and J by 6 bases, with 6 bases of the junction left unmatched. A second about 7 to 11 cycle PCR used barcoded and J-beta primers. TCRdb fed the 5' RACE reads into MiXCR, producing one record per CDR3 protein. The sample includes 850,000 to 1,100,000 distinct CDR3 sequences, 35% to 45% of them seen just once. This clonotype was counted a few times. Its specificity is not known. The V call is TRBV5-1, the J call TRBJ1-2; TRBD1 agrees at 7 bases. Sequenced material: blood. The TCR originated in a man between 18 and 35 years old in good health. The CDR3 coding sequence is TGCGCCAGCAGCTTGAAAGAGGGGGCGCATGGCTACACCTTC. This translates into CASSLKEGAHGYTF.